This is a list of T cell receptor beta chains from one sample in a study of T-cell reconstitution after alpha-beta-depleted transplantation in children. MiXCR, applied by TCRdb to the PCR reads, yields one record per CDR3 protein. The sample consists of tens of thousands of distinct CDR3 sequences, over 12% of them appearing once. This material consisted of PBMCs, mostly from graft donor cells, taken 180 days after TCRalphabeta/CD19-depleted stem cell transplant. Receptor source: a male patient under 10 years old who had a stem cell transplant for acute lymphoblastic leukemia, so the T cells may come from the graft donor. Both conserved end residues are part of each CDR3. The D gene is left open where the match is weak. The size of a clone is reported for some rows only, either as once, few or many, or as a class for expanded clones.

clone_size: few
v_call: TRBV9
d_call: .
j_call: TRBJ1-2
cdr3_aa: CASSVGVTNYGYTF
cdr3_nt: TGTGCCAGCAGCGTAGGCGTGACTAACTATGGCTACACCTTC

clone_size: .
v_call: TRBV6-5
d_call: .
j_call: TRBJ2-6
cdr3_aa: CASSYSQVFSGANVLTF
cdr3_nt: TGTGCCAGCAGTTACTCACAGGTGTTCTCTGGGGCCAACGTCCTGACTTTC

clone_size: .
v_call: TRBV5-1
d_call: .
j_call: TRBJ2-7
cdr3_aa: CASSPERTVPYEQYF
cdr3_nt: TGCGCCAGCAGCCCCGAGAGGACAGTTCCCTACGAGCAGTACTTC

clone_size: .
v_call: TRBV6-1
d_call: .
j_call: TRBJ1-2
cdr3_aa: CASSDSPPNYGYTF
cdr3_nt: TGTGCCAGCAGCGACAGTCCCCCTAACTATGGCTACACCTTC

clone_size: .
v_call: TRBV5-1
d_call: .
j_call: TRBJ1-2
cdr3_aa: CASSLNVRVLDYGYTF
cdr3_nt: TGCGCCAGCAGCTTGAACGTCCGGGTACTAGACTATGGCTACACCTTC

clone_size: .
v_call: TRBV3-1
d_call: TRBD2
j_call: TRBJ2-3
cdr3_aa: CASSQDLPSGSTDTQYF
cdr3_nt: TGTGCCAGCAGCCAAGATCTCCCTAGCGGAAGCACAGATACGCAGTATTTT

clone_size: few
v_call: TRBV4-3
d_call: TRBD1
j_call: TRBJ1-2
cdr3_aa: CASSPGTALNYGYTF
cdr3_nt: TGCGCCAGCAGCCCGGGGACAGCGCTTAACTATGGCTACACCTTC

clone_size: few
v_call: TRBV9
d_call: .
j_call: TRBJ1-2
cdr3_aa: CASSGLQNGERGYTF
cdr3_nt: TGTGCCAGCAGCGGGCTCCAGAACGGTGAACGGGGCTACACCTTC

clone_size: many
v_call: TRBV4-2
d_call: .
j_call: TRBJ1-3
cdr3_aa: CASSQDQGGNTIYF
cdr3_nt: TGTGCCAGCAGCCAAGACCAGGGTGGTAACACCATATATTTT

clone_size: .
v_call: TRBV9
d_call: TRBD2
j_call: TRBJ2-5
cdr3_aa: CASSAALAVQETQYF
cdr3_nt: TGTGCCAGCAGCGCGGCACTAGCGGTCCAAGAGACCCAGTACTTC

clone_size: .
v_call: TRBV7-9
d_call: TRBD2
j_call: TRBJ2-3
cdr3_aa: CASSLRTSGYTDTQYF
cdr3_nt: TGTGCCAGCAGCCTACGGACTAGCGGGTACACAGATACGCAGTATTTT

clone_size: .
v_call: TRBV5-1
d_call: .
j_call: TRBJ2-6
cdr3_aa: CASSLRTSSGANVLTF
cdr3_nt: TGCGCCAGCAGCTTGAGGACCAGCTCTGGGGCCAACGTCCTGACTTTC

clone_size: few
v_call: TRBV7-6
d_call: .
j_call: TRBJ2-4
cdr3_aa: CASSSFGRGNIQYF
cdr3_nt: TGTGCCAGCAGCTCGTTTGGCAGGGGAAACATTCAGTACTTC

clone_size: few
v_call: TRBV20-1
d_call: .
j_call: TRBJ2-7
cdr3_aa: CSASTQTYEQYF
cdr3_nt: TGCAGTGCTAGCACACAAACCTACGAGCAGTACTTC

clone_size: few
v_call: TRBV27
d_call: .
j_call: TRBJ1-2
cdr3_aa: CASSLSGRRYYGYTF
cdr3_nt: TGTGCCAGCAGTTTGAGTGGCAGGCGCTACTATGGCTACACCTTC

clone_size: .
v_call: TRBV11-2
d_call: TRBD2
j_call: TRBJ2-5
cdr3_aa: CASRPAGGPQKTQYF
cdr3_nt: TGTGCCAGCAGACCAGCGGGGGGGCCCCAAAAGACCCAGTACTTC

clone_size: .
v_call: TRBV27
d_call: .
j_call: TRBJ2-7
cdr3_aa: CASSSIDYPYEQYF
cdr3_nt: TGTGCCAGCAGTTCCATCGACTATCCCTACGAGCAGTACTTC

clone_size: .
v_call: TRBV9
d_call: TRBD1
j_call: TRBJ1-6
cdr3_aa: CASSVEGQGSPLHF
cdr3_nt: TGTGCCAGCAGCGTAGAGGGACAGGGATCACCCCTCCACTTT

clone_size: .
v_call: TRBV5-1
d_call: .
j_call: TRBJ1-2
cdr3_aa: CASSLWQSGTYGYTF
cdr3_nt: TGCGCCAGCAGCTTGTGGCAGAGTGGGACTTATGGCTACACCTTC

clone_size: few
v_call: TRBV28
d_call: .
j_call: TRBJ1-4
cdr3_aa: CASSLDGGRGKLFF
cdr3_nt: TGTGCCAGCAGTCTCGACGGGGGGCGCGGAAAACTGTTTTTT

clone_size: few
v_call: TRBV11-2
d_call: .
j_call: TRBJ2-2
cdr3_aa: CASSYRGSGFTVNTGELFF
cdr3_nt: TGTGCCAGCAGCTACCGAGGAAGCGGTTTCACCGTGAACACCGGGGAGCTGTTTTTT

clone_size: few
v_call: TRBV27
d_call: .
j_call: TRBJ2-5
cdr3_aa: CASSRGFGGGETQYF
cdr3_nt: TGTGCCAGCAGCCGCGGATTCGGGGGAGGAGAGACCCAGTACTTC